A selection of T cell receptor beta chains follows, all from one sample in a study of cytomegalovirus exposure and HLA in healthy donors. TCRdb's table, derived via immunoSEQ multiplex PCR, lists solely in-frame clones and lacks some. This table holds about 160,000 clones. Input material: PBMCs. The receptors shown here come from a woman aged 55 to 70 in good health and CMV-seronegative. Each CDR3 is given without its conserved first and last residue.

TRBV7-9,ASSLAGRTNYGYT
TRBV2,ASRLQGTEAF
TRBV6-5,ASGRPQETQY
TRBV14,ASSLWSGNTGELF
TRBV5-1,ASSLAQGAGTEAF
TRBV4-2,ASRSLGEAGYT
TRBV7-9,ASSPPTENTEAF
TRBV10-3,AISGTGAATYNEQF
TRBV5-1,ASSFTESSYNEQF
TRBV11-2,ASSSIPLAISYEQY
TRBV18,ASSPSGYTEAF
TRBV27,ASSLGNAHEQF
TRBV19,ASNIRGLGTEAF
TRBV18,ASTLSIPLSGNNEQF
TRBV2,ASRRARQANSEKLF
TRBV5-5,ASSLGVNTEAF
TRBV27,ASSFGSAGGNEQY
TRBV11-1,ASSSASGRKTDNEQF
TRBV28,ASSPGLGTEAF
TRBV25-1,ASSEPRTGDTEAF
TRBV4-3,ASSPGGTAQITDTQY
TRBV15,ATSRARTDYVNQPQH
TRBV14,ASSQGNSGDPSYNEQF
TRBV19,ASSIVQRHLYGYT
TRBV10-2,ASSDSGQGGTEAF
TRBV4-2,ASSRSMGTSGGRAYEQY
TRBV5-1,ASSLGTSGSYEQY
TRBV5-8,ASSSERPTDGH
TRBV9,ASSDFGLAGGNEQF
TRBV4-1,ASSQVRGGLTGELF
TRBV29-1,SVVGGARYGYT
TRBV7-3,ASSPVGGNEQF
TRBV9,ASSGDRVSPLH
TRBV5-1,ASSRGQGLNTEAF
TRBV4-1,ASSYTSGTSGGGWTDTQY
TRBV2,ASSEEGQINQPQH
TRBV27,ASSRSGGGEYEQY
TRBV9,ASSHDRANTEAF
TRBV7-3,ASSLNRVGNTEAF
TRBV4-1,ASSQDRLAGYEQY
TRBV2,ASSGTGRNQPQH
TRBV19,ASSMGPHPTEAF
TRBV2,ASSEMGGFKAF
TRBV30,AWSPGSSHYEQY
TRBV7-7,ASSLDSKGTQY
TRBV11-2,ASSPTGRPRGATYEQY
TRBV7-9,ASSLGLAGADTQY
TRBV7-8,ASSPRQGTDTEAF
TRBV5-1,ASKGQGASYEQY
TRBV15,ATSGQTGGAEAF
TRBV6-1,ASSATRNTEAF
TRBV9,ASSVEGGYTEAF